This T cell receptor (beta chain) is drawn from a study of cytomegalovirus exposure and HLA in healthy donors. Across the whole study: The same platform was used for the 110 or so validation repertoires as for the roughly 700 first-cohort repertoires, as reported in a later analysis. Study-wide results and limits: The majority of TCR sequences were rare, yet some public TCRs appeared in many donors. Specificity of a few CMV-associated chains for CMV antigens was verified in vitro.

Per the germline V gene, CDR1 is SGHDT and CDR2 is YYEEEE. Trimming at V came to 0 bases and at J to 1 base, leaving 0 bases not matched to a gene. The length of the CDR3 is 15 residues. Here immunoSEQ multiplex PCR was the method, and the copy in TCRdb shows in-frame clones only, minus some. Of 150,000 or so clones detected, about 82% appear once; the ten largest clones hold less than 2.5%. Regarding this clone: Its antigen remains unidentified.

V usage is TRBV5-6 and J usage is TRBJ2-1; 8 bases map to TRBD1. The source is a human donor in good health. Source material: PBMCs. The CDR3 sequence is CASSLGTGSYNEQFF. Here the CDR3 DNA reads TGTGCCAGCAGCTTGGGGACAGGGTCCTACAATGAGCAGTTCTTC.